The 17 T cell receptor beta chains presented below share a single source sample, sequenced in a study of identical twins. MiXCR, applied by TCRdb to the 5' RACE reads, yields one record per CDR3 protein. Of 450,000 or so distinct CDR3 sequences listed, approximately 14% are singletons. The data were also submitted as part of a second study, on yellow fever vaccine responses in identical twins.

The sample was CD4+ T cells sorted from blood. These receptors were taken from a woman aged 18-30 years in good health.

This clonotype was picked up a small number of times. The CDR3 DNA sequence: TGTGCCAGCTCACCCAGGGACGGCCACTATGGTGGCTACACCTTC. It specifies CASSPRDGHYGGYTF. The chain links TRBV18 to TRBJ1-2, with TRBD1 as a possible D gene (5 bases). The CDR3 has 15 residues. V dropped 3 bases and J dropped 7 bases, with 18 bases sitting between them. CDR1 KGHSH and CDR2 LQKENI come from the germline V gene.

The chain employs TRBV7-2 and TRBJ2-7; TRBD1 matches at 7 bases. Germline CDR1 is SGHTA and CDR2 is FQGNSA. The length of the CDR3 is 16 residues. Trimming removed 2 bases from V and 4 bases from J; junction bases left unmatched: 11. CDR3: CASSLRQGEYFYEQYF. CDR3 nucleotides: TGTGCCAGCAGCTTACGGCAGGGGGAATATTTTTACGAGCAGTACTTC.

On this clonotype: A much larger clone differs by one base, so this may be a read error. The V and J genes are TRBV15 and TRBJ2-3, with a weak D call TRBD2 (6 bases). Germline CDR1 LNHNV, CDR2 YYDKDF (reference sequence). The CDR3 loop spans 15 amino acids. CDR3 DNA sequence: TGTGCCACCAGCAGAGAGCGGGAAAGCACAGATACGCAGTGTTTT. It yields the protein CATSRERESTDTQCF.

This chain connects TRBV5-1 to TRBJ2-3; 9 bases align to TRBD1. The CDR3 length is 14 residues. After removal of 0 bases from V and 9 bases from J, the junction contained 5 bases not matched to a gene. Germline CDR1 and CDR2: SGHRS and YFSETQ. CDR3 in DNA: TGCGCCAGCAGCTTGGCCCGGGACAGGGCAACGCAGTATTTT. Protein product: CASSLARDRATQYF.

CDR3 DNA sequence: TGTGCCAGCAGCTCCCAACAGGGAACCGAGCAGTACTTC. It codes for CASSSQQGTEQYF. The rearrangement uses TRBV7-9 and TRBJ2-7, with D possibly being TRBD1 (6 bases). The V and J ends lost 4 bases and 6 bases respectively, with 13 bases between them. The CDR3 has 13 residues. Per germline, CDR1 SEHNR and CDR2 FQNEAQ (reference sequence).

This clonotype was seen more than once but under ten times. The rearrangement joins TRBV11-2 to TRBJ2-1, with D possibly TRBD1 on 5 matching bases. The CDR3 is 15 residues long. V lost 0 bases and J lost 7, with 13 bases in between. From germline, CDR1 is SGHAT and CDR2 FQNNGV. CDR3 protein: CASSLDSGKGNEQFF. DNA for the CDR3: TGTGCCAGCAGCTTAGATTCGGGTAAGGGGAATGAGCAGTTCTTC.

This chain connects TRBV15 to TRBJ2-2, with a tentative D call TRBD2 (7 bases). Germline V gene lookup returns CDR1 LNHNV and CDR2 YYDKDF (reference sequence). The V gene lost 3 bases and the J gene lost 3 bases, with 17 bases spanning the gap. The CDR3 extends over 17 amino acids. The CDR3 spells CATSSRGGRAHTGELFF. The CDR3 DNA is TGTGCCACCAGCAGTAGGGGGGGCAGGGCTCACACCGGGGAGCTGTTTTTT.

This clonotype was found a few times. This chain joins TRBV6-1 and TRBJ2-7; TRBD1 agrees at 8 bases. Germline V CDR1 and CDR2: MNHNS, SASEGT. This CDR3 contains 15 residues. The V gene end was trimmed by 6 bases and the J gene end by 2 bases; junction bases not matched to a gene: 9. The CDR3 region is CASSRRDRQPYEQYF. DNA for the CDR3: TGTGCCAGCAGCCGCCGGGACAGGCAACCCTACGAGCAGTACTTC.

V is TRBV5-1 and J is TRBJ2-1, with a possible D match to TRBD2 (7 bases). In germline, CDR1 is SGHRS, CDR2 YFSETQ. Trimming removed 1 base from V and 8 bases from J, with 10 bases in between. The CDR3 runs to 13 residues. CDR3 sequence: CASSLPGGHEQFF. CDR3 DNA: TGCGCCAGCAGCTTGCCGGGGGGCCATGAGCAGTTCTTC.

The table lists this clonotype with a few counts. This chain connects TRBV30 to TRBJ1-3; no firm D call. V dropped 2 bases and J dropped 5 bases, with 10 bases sitting between them. Germline CDR1 GTSNPN, CDR2 SVGIG (reference sequence). This CDR3 has 13 amino acids. The CDR3 protein is CAWSLLSRNTIYF. The CDR3 region has the DNA TGTGCCTGGAGTTTATTGTCCCGAAACACCATATATTTT.

The chain has TRBV5-1 and TRBJ2-3, with D unresolved. V was clipped by 4 bases and J by 0 bases, with 18 bases between them. Per germline, CDR1 SGHRS and CDR2 YFSETQ. CDR3 length: 17 amino acids. The CDR3 bases are TGCGCCAGCAGCCCGGCTAGAACCGAACCTAGCACAGATACGCAGTATTTT. It encodes CASSPARTEPSTDTQYF.

In its sample, this clonotype was seen a few times. The J gene is TRBJ2-5, the V gene TRBV20-1; 7 bases fit TRBD2. Germline loops: CDR1 DFQATT, CDR2 SNEGSKA (reference sequence). There are 13 residues in the CDR3. Trimming took 5 bases from V and 5 from J; bases not matched to a gene: 8. CDR3 protein: CSASRELRETQYF. The CDR3 bases are TGCAGTGCTTCGCGGGAGTTACGGGAGACCCAGTACTTC.

The chain links TRBV5-1 to TRBJ2-3, with 7 bases identical to TRBD1. V was clipped by 4 bases and J by 0 bases; unmatched bases: 5. In germline, CDR1 is SGHRS, CDR2 YFSETQ. CDR3 length: 15 amino acids. The CDR3 spells CASSTQGFSTDTQYF. For the CDR3, the DNA is TGCGCCAGCAGCACACAGGGGTTTAGCACAGATACGCAGTATTTT.

This clonotype appeared many times. As DNA, the CDR3 is TGTGCCAGCAGACGAGACAGCAAGAACACTGAAGCTTTCTTT. Translated, it gives CASRRDSKNTEAFF. This chain links TRBV12-3 or TRBV12-4 with TRBJ1-1; a weak D match, TRBD1 (5 bases). V was shortened by 6 bases and J by 1 base, with 12 bases between the two germline ends. The CDR3 loop spans 14 amino acids.

This clonotype was detected many times. The CDR3 reads CASSLRGLSNQPQHF. In nucleotides, the CDR3 is TGTGCCAGCAGTTTAAGGGGTTTAAGCAATCAGCCCCAGCATTTT. The chain recombines TRBV12-3 or TRBV12-4 with TRBJ1-5; TRBD1 might be the D (5 bases). The CDR3 covers 15 residues. V was clipped by 2 bases and J by 1 base, with 9 bases between them.

V is TRBV11-2 and J is TRBJ2-1; 9 bases agree with TRBD2. After removal of 0 bases from V and 4 bases from J, the junction contained 7 bases not matched to a gene. In germline, CDR1 is SGHAT, CDR2 FQNNGV. The CDR3 has 17 residues. CDR3 region: CASSLDVGSGGYNEQFF. Written as DNA, the CDR3 is TGTGCCAGCAGCTTAGATGTTGGTAGCGGGGGATACAATGAGCAGTTCTTC.

This clonotype occurred once. A much larger clone sits a single nucleotide away, making a read error possible. This sequence joins TRBV5-1 and TRBJ2-6, with D unclear. The CDR3 is made up of 17 amino acids. V lost 0 bases, J lost 0 bases, and 10 bases lay in between. Germline V CDR1 and CDR2: SGHRS, YFSETQ. The CDR3 coding sequence is TGCGCCAGCAGCTTGGTACAGATAAGCTCTGGGGCCAACGTCCTGACTTTC. It encodes CASSLVQISSGANVLTF.